Included here is one T cell receptor beta chain sequence, with context. Its antigen is not known. The record originates from a study of OX40 agonist ivuxolimab in advanced cancers. Overall study context: Participants averaged around 60 years of age (range about 23 to 90) and were roughly 80% male.

This table comes from immunoSEQ multiplex PCR, and its TCRdb copy is limited to in-frame clones, with some not included. The data show about 77,000 clones, roughly 87% seen once. Blood sampling was done at baseline, cycle 4 day 1, and cycle 7 day 1. Study outcomes and limitations: Nonresponders, in some cases, also had low normalized T-cell clonal expansion.

The CDR3 totals 17 residues. The V gene end was trimmed by 4 bases and the J gene end by 9 bases; junction bases not matched to a gene: 13. Germline values: CDR1 LGHNT, CDR2 FRNRAP. V gene TRBV12-5 combines with J gene TRBJ2-1; 12 positions match TRBD2. The source is an adult with an advanced solid tumor such as melanoma, head and neck, liver or kidney cancer. The material was CD4+ or CD8+ T cells sorted from blood, obtained in a trial of the OX40 agonist ivuxolimab. In DNA form, the CDR3 reads TGTGCTAGTGGTTCCTCAAAACCGGGACTAGCGGGTTTTGAGCAGTTCTTC. This gives the protein CASGSSKPGLAGFEQFF.